This T cell receptor (beta chain) originates from a study of shared clonotypes between healthy human individuals. Selected positively for CCR7 and CD45RO-negative, naive CD8 cells excluded terminally differentiated effector memory CD45RA+ cells. Data came from immunoSEQ multiplex PCR; TCRdb stores just in-frame clones and leaves some out. This sample has millions of clones; about 92% occur once, and the top ten carry 1.5% to 2%. Per germline, CDR1 MNHEY and CDR2 SMNVEV (reference sequence). The CDR3 spans 13 residues. The ends were cut back, 1 base at V and 3 bases at J, with 7 bases in the middle. This clonotype was sampled from a man between 18 and 35 years old in good health. Some clones in this sample may be carry-over from other donors' samples. The chain joins TRBV27 to TRBJ2-7; possible D gene TRBD1, 5 bases. The sample taken for sequencing was naive CD8+ T cells from PBMCs. CDR3 DNA sequence: TGTGCCAGCAGTTTATTAACAGGCTACGAGCAGTACTTC. Translated: CASSLLTGYEQYF.